In its sample, the clone carrying this T cell receptor beta chain was seen a few times. Its antigen is as yet unknown. This specimen belongs to a study of blood T cells in healthy people across ages. Overall study context: Per two T cells, about one barcoded beta molecule was captured through template switching. General study points: Long-lived donors had more naive CD4+ cells and higher diversity than aged donors. Older age went with lower TCR beta diversity per million T cells, in a roughly linear way.

The second PCR ran about 6 to 11 cycles with a sample-barcoded 5' primer and J-beta primers. TCRdb fed the 5' RACE reads into MiXCR, producing one record per CDR3 protein. Here the sample spans 800,000 to 950,000 distinct CDR3 sequences, roughly 29% being singletons. CDR3 size: 15 residues. The V and J ends lost 4 bases and 4 bases, in that order; junction bases with no gene match: 9. Germline V gene sequence: CDR1 MDHEN, CDR2 SYDVKM. The sample was also linked to a second study, of T cells of mothers and their children. That report adds: Sequencing returned over 9.5 million TCR beta CDR3 reads per mother and around 3 million per child.

The sequenced sample consisted of blood. The rearrangement uses TRBV28 and TRBJ2-7; 8 bases are a match to TRBD2. The source of this sequence is a woman in her thirties or forties in good health. CDR3 in amino acids: CASSSRAQRGYEQYF. The CDR3 DNA reads TGTGCCAGCAGTTCCCGCGCCCAGCGGGGGTACGAGCAGTACTTC.